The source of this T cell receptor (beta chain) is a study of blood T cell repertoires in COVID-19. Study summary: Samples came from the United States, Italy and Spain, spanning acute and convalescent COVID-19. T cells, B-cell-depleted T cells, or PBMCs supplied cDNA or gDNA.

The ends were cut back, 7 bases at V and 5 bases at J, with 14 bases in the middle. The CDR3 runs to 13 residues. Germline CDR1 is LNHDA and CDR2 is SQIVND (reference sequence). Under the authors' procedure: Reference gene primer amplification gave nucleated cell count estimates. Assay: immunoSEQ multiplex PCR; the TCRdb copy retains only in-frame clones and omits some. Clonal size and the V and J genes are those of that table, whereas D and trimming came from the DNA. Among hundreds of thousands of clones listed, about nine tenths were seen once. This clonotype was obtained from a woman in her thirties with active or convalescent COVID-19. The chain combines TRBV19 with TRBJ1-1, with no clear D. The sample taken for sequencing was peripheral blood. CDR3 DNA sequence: TGTGCCAGTACCTCCAAGCTCGGGACTGAAGCTTTCTTT. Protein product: CASTSKLGTEAFF.